These 2 T cell receptor beta chains share one sample of origin, sequenced in a study of CD8 T cells in Susac syndrome. With random hexamers, roughly 0.45 to 1 ug RNA was reverse transcribed. MiXCR, applied by TCRdb to the immunoSEQ multiplex PCR reads, yields one record per CDR3 protein. This table has 51,000 or so distinct CDR3 sequences, 93% appearing once. The sample comprised CD8+ T cells from PBMCs. These receptors all come from a human donor in good health.

The gene calls are TRBV28 and TRBJ2-7; D ambiguous. Germline V gene lookup returns CDR1 MDHEN and CDR2 SYDVKM. The CDR3 runs to 13 residues. Trimming cost V 5 bases and J 4 bases, with 12 bases left between them. Here the CDR3 reads CASSKNGLYEQYF. CDR3 nucleotide sequence: TGTGCCAGCAGTAAGAATGGGTTGTACGAGCAGTACTTC.

The V gene is TRBV19, the J gene TRBJ2-7; D gene unclear. Per the germline V gene, CDR1 is LNHDA and CDR2 is SQIVND (reference sequence). The CDR3 length is 15 residues. V lost 6 bases and J 0 bases, leaving 15 bases between the germline ends. DNA for the CDR3: TGTGCCAGTAGCGACCGCCTGCCGGGCTCCTACGAGCAGTACTTC. Amino acid sequence: CASSDRLPGSYEQYF.